This TCR beta chain was identified during a study of T cell repertoires in cytomegalovirus infection. The overall study: The authors used CMV epitopes that were HLA-C-restricted (recently identified) and HLA-B-restricted (well studied). Based on public TCR beta signatures, there were indications of CMV infection and of a matching HLA type.

V was trimmed by 7 bases and J by 3 bases, leaving 9 bases between them. The CDR3 runs 12 residues. The germline CDR1 and CDR2 sequences are ENHRY and SYGVKD. TCRdb recomputed calls from the reads with MiXCR, one row per CDR3 protein. Altogether about 700,000 distinct CDR3 sequences are present, around 30% being singletons, with the ten largest covering roughly 18%. As for this clonotype: As yet, its antigen is unknown.

The clonotype originates from a human donor in good health (CMV status not recorded). Some clones in this sample may be carry-over from other donors' samples. The chain is built from TRBV10-3 and TRBJ1-2; D is unresolved. Sequenced here: cultured PBMCs, sampled from culture after CMV antigen stimulation. CDR3 region: CAITDGDYGYTF. As DNA, the CDR3 is TGTGCCATCACGGACGGGGACTATGGCTACACCTTC.